The clone carrying this T cell receptor beta chain was detected a few times. This sample was taken from a study of control samples from healthy donors and cancer patients. Sequencing was performed with immunoSEQ multiplex PCR; in TCRdb, only in-frame clones are kept and a portion is missing. This repertoire shows around 110,000 clones, more than 80% found once; its top ten account for around 1.1%. Sequencing was done on a sample of PBMCs. The TCR sequence derives from a woman in her forties or fifties with colorectal cancer.

Here the CDR3 reads CASTWTGGASGANVLTF. The CDR3 DNA follows: TGTGCCAGCACCTGGACAGGGGGCGCCTCTGGGGCCAACGTCCTGACTTTC. V gene TRBV9 combines with J gene TRBJ2-6; TRBD1 matches at 11 bases. CDR3 length: 17 amino acids. Per the germline V gene, CDR1 is SGDLS and CDR2 is YYNGEE. Losses at the gene ends were 6 bases for V and 0 bases for J; bases not matched to a gene: 5.